The rows below give T cell receptor beta chains drawn from one sample of a study of T cell changes during pregnancy in multiple sclerosis. TCRdb's table, derived via immunoSEQ multiplex PCR, lists solely in-frame clones and lacks some. Of approximately 88,000 clones in the sample, about 94% are singletons; the top ten hold 0.84%. The sequencing used peripheral blood, collected in the third trimester of pregnancy. Receptors were obtained from a female donor with multiple sclerosis, enrolled in a pregnancy study. CDR3s include the opening cysteine and the closing phenylalanine or tryptophan.

J gene,V gene,CDR3 protein
TRBJ2-7,TRBV18,CASSPVAGLYSYEQYF
TRBJ1-1,TRBV5-6,CASSFADTEAFF
TRBJ1-4,TRBV19,CASSIVGTGREKLFF
TRBJ2-1,TRBV9,CASSVASGTSGREGEQFF
TRBJ2-7,TRBV27,CASSDGRRYEQYF
TRBJ1-2,TRBV6-6,CASSYDSANYGYTF
TRBJ2-4,TRBV19,CASSIVSGHHPYF
TRBJ2-7,TRBV27,CASGPSSRRSWYF
TRBJ1-5,TRBV19,CASRIDRGSNQPQHF
TRBJ2-1,TRBV2,CASRGLVITISSYNEQFF
TRBJ2-3,TRBV27,CASSRTGVPDTQYF
TRBJ2-7,TRBV9,CASSPGLQGYEQYF
TRBJ2-2,TRBV7-9,CASSFAGELFF
TRBJ2-4,TRBV5-1,CASSLVAGKENIQYF
TRBJ1-2,TRBV25-1,CASNAGGAIGYTF
TRBJ2-1,TRBV19,CASSIVAAGGRNEQFF
TRBJ1-3,TRBV4-1,CASSQDQSRTAKNTIYF
TRBJ2-2,TRBV10-1,CASSDREGSVAGELFF
TRBJ2-7,TRBV7-7,CASSLLAGEDYEQYF
TRBJ2-3,TRBV30,CAWTTGGSGDTQYF
TRBJ1-1,TRBV4-3,CASSQGDRSSDITEAFF
TRBJ1-2,TRBV30,CAWSVGGGHHYGYTF
TRBJ1-4,TRBV7-2,CASSLVPGQIKLFF
TRBJ1-2,TRBV18,CASSPPSDSPSDYTF